Below, 24 T cell receptor beta chains from the same sample are listed, as sequenced in a study of Ad26.COV2.S vaccination and SARS-CoV-2 variants. Some clones are missing from TCRdb's copy, which holds only in-frame ones; the method was immunoSEQ multiplex PCR. The sample carries about half a million clones, 89% recorded once. Treatment denoted: some 20 received Ad26.COV2.S at low or high dose, single or two shots; 5 received placebo; per-sample allocation not given. Sample collection was performed on day 63 after the first vaccine or placebo injection. The input for sequencing was peripheral blood, taken in a trial of Ad26.COV2.S vaccine versus placebo. These receptors all come from a person aged 18-65 years who received the Ad26.COV2.S COVID-19 vaccine or a placebo.

The gene calls are TRBV6-1 and TRBJ2-3; D uncertain. Germline CDR1 reads MNHNS; CDR2 reads SASEGT. Trimming shortened V by 3 bases and J by 4 bases, and 17 bases separated the two germline ends. The CDR3 has 16 residues. The CDR3 nucleotides read TGTGCCAGCAGTGATAGGACGGCCAACCACCCAGATACGCAGTATTTT. This codes for CASSDRTANHPDTQYF.

The rearrangement uses TRBV9 and TRBJ2-2; D might be TRBD2 (6 bases). Trimming removed 3 bases at V and 4 bases at J, with 10 bases between. The germline gives CDR1 SGDLS, CDR2 YYNGEE. CDR3 length: 14 amino acids. This chain's CDR3 is CASSAGTFTGELFF. The CDR3 nucleotides are TGTGCCAGCAGCGCAGGGACTTTCACCGGGGAGCTGTTTTTT.

The V and J genes are TRBV5-1 and TRBJ1-2; D is unresolved. Trimming took 0 bases from V and 2 from J, leaving 8 bases between them. The CDR3 runs 14 residues. CDR1 and CDR2 from the germline V gene are SGHRS and YFSETQ. Here the CDR3 DNA reads TGCGCCAGCAGCTTGGCCACAGTGAACTATGGCTACACCTTC. Protein sequence: CASSLATVNYGYTF.

The chain couples TRBV28 to TRBJ1-1; D is undetermined. Germline assignment: CDR1 MDHEN and CDR2 SYDVKM. The CDR3 runs 14 residues. Trimming removed 8 bases at V and 0 bases at J, with 13 bases between. The CDR3 loop is CASGGETVNTEAFF. The CDR3 nucleotides read TGTGCCAGCGGTGGCGAGACGGTGAACACTGAAGCTTTCTTT.

As DNA, the CDR3 is TGTGCCAGCAGCTCCGGCGGGGGCAGGGGCACTGAAGCTTTCTTT. This sequence encodes CASSSGGGRGTEAFF. V is TRBV7-3 and J is TRBJ1-1, with D perhaps matching TRBD1 (6 bases). V was clipped by 4 bases and J by 4 bases, with 16 bases between them. Germline values: CDR1 SGHTA, CDR2 FQGTGA. The CDR3 extends over 15 amino acids.

The J gene is TRBJ2-2, the V gene TRBV4-1, with 9 bases identical to TRBD2. Trimming removed 6 bases from V and 5 bases from J; junction bases left unmatched: 7. This CDR3 contains 15 residues. Germline-derived CDR1 and CDR2 are MGHRA and YSYEKL. CDR3 amino acids: CASRGSGSLTGELFF. Written as DNA, the CDR3 is TGCGCCAGCAGGGGTAGCGGGAGCCTTACCGGGGAGCTGTTTTTT.

This clone was recorded a few times. The chain recombines TRBV10-2 with TRBJ2-1; D is unclear. V gave up 4 bases and J gave up 9 bases, with 7 bases separating them. The CDR3 sequence is 11 residues long. CDR1 is WSHSY and CDR2 is SAAADI in the germline V gene. This CDR3 reads CASSAFLEQFF. The CDR3 DNA sequence: TGCGCCAGCAGTGCCTTTCTTGAGCAGTTCTTC.

The chain has TRBV18 and TRBJ2-7, with D possibly matching TRBD2 (6 bases). Trimming left V 3 bases short and J 4 bases short, with 16 bases between. Germline CDR1 reads KGHSH; CDR2 reads LQKENI. The CDR3 is 15 amino acids. The CDR3 region is CASSPVGLQNYEQYF. In nucleotides, the CDR3 is TGTGCCAGCTCACCTGTGGGACTCCAAAATTACGAGCAGTACTTC.

V and J are TRBV29-1 and TRBJ2-7, with D tentatively TRBD2 (6 bases). V lost 7 bases and J 0 bases, leaving 13 bases between the germline ends. The CDR3 contains 13 residues. Germline values: CDR1 SQVTM, CDR2 ANQGSEA. The CDR3 sequence: CSGGDGPSYEQYF. DNA for the CDR3: TGCAGCGGGGGGGACGGACCCTCCTACGAGCAGTACTTC.

V usage is TRBV2 and J usage is TRBJ2-2; the match to TRBD1 covers 10 bases. Germline CDR1 is SNHLY and CDR2 is FYNNEI. This CDR3 has 15 amino acids. With 4 bases clipped from V and 7 bases from J, the junction kept 6 bases outside the gene matches. CDR3 in amino acids: CASSGQGASIGELFF. The CDR3 DNA reads as TGTGCCAGCAGTGGACAGGGGGCGAGTATCGGGGAGCTGTTTTTT. Using reference TRBV2 and TRBJ2-2 for the parts outside the CDR3, the full variable domain is EPEVTQTPSHQVTQMGQEVILRCVPISNHLYFYWYRQILGQKVEFLVSFYNNEISEKSEIFDDQFSVERPDGSNFTLKIRSTKLEDSAMYFCASSGQGASIGELFFGEGSRLTVL.

The genes are TRBV7-9 and TRBJ2-5, with D uncertain. The ends were cut back, 1 base at V and 5 bases at J, with 8 bases in the middle. Germline V gives CDR1 SEHNR, CDR2 FQNEAQ (reference sequence). This CDR3 is built from 13 residues. The CDR3 DNA follows: TGTGCCAGCAGCTTAGGAAATGGTGAGACCCAGTACTTC. It yields the protein CASSLGNGETQYF.

The chain has TRBV5-4 and TRBJ2-2; 12 bases line up with TRBD1. J lost 4 bases, V lost 4 bases, and 8 bases had no gene match. The CDR3 has 17 amino acids. Per the germline V gene, CDR1 is SGHNT and CDR2 is YYREEE (reference sequence). CDR3 protein: CASSLGQGAYFTGELFF. CDR3 DNA sequence: TGTGCCAGCAGCCTGGGACAGGGGGCGTATTTCACCGGGGAGCTGTTTTTT. The full variable domain, rest sourced from reference TRBV5-4 and TRBJ2-2, is ETGVTQSPTHLIKTRGQQVTLRCSSQSGHNTVSWYQQALGQGPQFIFQYYREEENGRGNFPPRFSGLQFPNYSSELNVNALELDDSALYLCASSLGQGAYFTGELFFGEGSRLTVL.

The V and J genes are TRBV7-8 and TRBJ2-7; D not certain. Trimming shortened V by 5 bases and J by 2 bases, and 13 bases separated the two germline ends. This CDR3 is built from 14 residues. Germline values: CDR1 SGHVS, CDR2 FQNEAQ. CDR3 DNA: TGTGCCAGCAGCCCCGGACGGCTCACCTACGAGCAGTACTTC. Its translation is CASSPGRLTYEQYF.

The J gene is TRBJ2-7, the V gene TRBV5-1, with D uncertain. In germline, CDR1 is SGHRS, CDR2 YFSETQ. The CDR3 is 15 residues long. Trimming took 0 bases from V and 3 from J, leaving 13 bases between them. CDR3 in amino acids: CASSLALGTDYEQYF. The CDR3 DNA reads as TGCGCCAGCAGCTTGGCCTTGGGTACTGACTACGAGCAGTACTTC.

V and J are TRBV28 and TRBJ2-1; 10 nucleotides agree with TRBD2. The V and J ends lost 3 bases and 3 bases, in that order; junction bases with no gene match: 5. CDR3 length: 16 residues. Per the germline V gene, CDR1 is MDHEN and CDR2 is SYDVKM. CDR3 sequence (DNA): TGTGCCAGCAGTTTGGGTTCTAGCGGGAGCTACAATGAGCAGTTCTTC. Amino acids: CASSLGSSGSYNEQFF.

The chain combines TRBV5-1 with TRBJ2-2, with unresolved D. Trimming pared 2 bases from V and 6 bases from J, leaving 2 bases between. This CDR3 contains 11 residues. Germline V gives CDR1 SGHRS, CDR2 YFSETQ. CDR3 in amino acids: CASSFSGELFF. DNA of the CDR3: TGCGCCAGCAGCTTTTCCGGGGAGCTGTTTTTT. Looking up the rest from reference TRBV5-1 and TRBJ2-2 gives the full variable domain: KAGVTQTPRYLIKTRGQQVTLSCSPISGHRSVSWYQQTPGQGLQFLFEYFSETQRNKGNFPGRFSGRQFSNSRSEMNVSTLELGDSALYLCASSFSGELFFGEGSRLTVL.

Comment on this clone: A junction end diverges from the germline sequence, so it may reflect a read error. The gene calls are TRBV2 and TRBJ1-2; 8 nucleotides agree with TRBD1. The CDR3 runs 14 residues. The V gene's germline CDR1 is SNHLY and CDR2 FYNNEI. The CDR3 region is CASSEGQGVPGYTF. CDR3 nucleotides: TGTGCCAGCAGCGAAGGACAGGGTGTCCCCGGCTACACCTTC.

V gene TRBV15 combines with J gene TRBJ1-4; D might be TRBD1 (5 bases). V lost 3 bases and J lost 7, with 9 bases in between. Germline CDR1 LNHNV, CDR2 YYDKDF (reference sequence). CDR3 length: 13 amino acids. CDR3 sequence reads: CATSRRTSEKLFF. CDR3 nucleotide sequence: TGTGCCACCAGCAGGAGGACAAGTGAAAAACTGTTTTTT.

This clone was counted a single time. The rearrangement links TRBV18 to TRBJ2-7; TRBD1 aligns across 9 bases. The CDR3 has 14 amino acids. V lost 5 bases to trimming and J lost 1 base; unmatched junction nucleotides: 3. The germline gives CDR1 KGHSH, CDR2 LQKENI. CDR3 DNA sequence: TGTGCCAGCTCATCCGGGACAGGGTCCTACGAGCAGTACTTC. Residues: CASSSGTGSYEQYF. Based on the CDR3 plus reference TRBV18 and TRBJ2-7, the full variable domain is NAGVMQNPRHLVRRRGQEARLRCSPMKGHSHVYWYRQLPEEGLKFMVYLQKENIIDESGMPKERFSAEFPKEGPSILRIQQVVRGDSAAYFCASSSGTGSYEQYFGPGTRLTVT.

V gene TRBV6-5 combines with J gene TRBJ2-1, with D uncertain. This CDR3 spans 15 amino acids. Per the germline V gene, CDR1 is MNHEY and CDR2 is SVGAGI. V lost 5 bases to trimming and J lost 0 bases, with 11 bases between them. CDR3 region: CASSPLLSSYNEQFF. The CDR3, as DNA: TGTGCCAGCAGTCCCCTGCTTAGCTCCTACAATGAGCAGTTCTTC.

V is TRBV6-5 and J is TRBJ1-6; tentative D call: TRBD1 (5 bases). V lost 6 bases, J lost 8 bases, and 11 bases lay in between. CDR1 and CDR2 from the germline V gene are MNHEY and SVGAGI. The CDR3 totals 13 residues. DNA of the CDR3: TGTGCCAGCAGCGAGGGGAGGGATTCACCCCTCCACTTT. Protein product: CASSEGRDSPLHF.

The chain employs TRBV9 and TRBJ2-5; D is tentatively TRBD1 or TRBD2 (6 bases each). This CDR3 has 12 amino acids. Trimming stripped 0 bases from V and 9 bases from J, with 9 bases between. Germline values: CDR1 SGDLS, CDR2 YYNGEE. The DNA of the CDR3 is TGTGCCAGCAGCGTAGTGGGGGGCCCCCAGTACTTC. This translates into CASSVVGGPQYF.

The chain carries TRBV7-2 and TRBJ2-1; the match to TRBD1 covers 8 bases. The germline gives CDR1 SGHTA, CDR2 FQGNSA. There are 15 residues in the CDR3. The V segment lost 5 bases and the J segment 4 bases; nucleotides outside the gene matches: 7. The CDR3 DNA sequence: TGTGCCAGCAGCCCGGGACAGGCTTTGTACAATGAGCAGTTCTTC. Amino acids: CASSPGQALYNEQFF.

In its sample, this clone was seen once. This chain joins TRBV12-3 or TRBV12-4 and TRBJ1-2; 7 bases are a match to TRBD1. The CDR3 spans 12 residues. V was pared by 3 bases and J by 8 bases, with 3 bases of the junction left unmatched. CDR3 loop: CASSLGRGGYTF. For the CDR3, the DNA is TGTGCCAGCAGTTTGGGCAGGGGGGGCTACACCTTC.